The source of this T cell receptor (beta chain) is a study of relationships among human T cell subsets (dated by TCRdb to the early 2010s). Some background on the complete study: Sequencing was performed on eight distinct blood T cell populations: pan T, CD8 cytotoxic, regulatory, Th1, Th2, naive plus transitional, activated and memory cells.

Library preparation was by multiplex PCR. TCRdb shows the sequencer as 454 GS FLX. TCR alpha and beta CDR3 regions were amplified from mRNA by semiquantitative ARM-PCR. ARM-PCR used tagged nested gene-specific primers, after which communal superprimers carried out exponential amplification. Before the first-round PCR products went through the second amplification round, exonuclease was used to remove the nested primers. Amplicons were sequenced on the 454 platform, which allows rapid sequencing of millions of DNA fragments without cloning bias. An effective read was defined as a read mappable to both V and J germline segments. Concerning the study's data processing: IRmap, which uses pyromap, a Smith-Waterman modification adapted to 454 sequencing errors, was used to assign reads to germline V, D and J segments. D-beta assignments were filtered using cutoffs set at the 99th percentile of alignment scores from simulated random sequences. CDR3 was defined as the amino acids lying between the conserved V-segment Y[YFLI]C motif and the J-segment [FW]GXGT motif. Repertoire diversity was estimated with a compound Poisson process model previously applied to large-scale EST data. A cross-contamination detection procedure was applied to argue against sample contamination as the source of shared CDR3s. TCRdb reran the public reads through fastp at Q25 and MiXCR, keeping productive beta chains. A single entry per CDR3 protein holds the most common genes and DNA from its merged rows. The V and J calls and clone size are TCRdb's, not the authors'. Within this sample are thousands of distinct CDR3 sequences, with approximately 41% of them counted one time only. Around 50% of the sample lies in the top ten.

Miltenyi superparamagnetic beads coated with subset-specific monoclonal antibodies were used to isolate the T cell subsets. Activated T cells were isolated as CD45RA-RO-CD69+ cells with anti-CD69 microbeads. All T cell populations were isolated from peripheral blood. Whole blood was subjected to Ficoll separation to obtain mononuclear cells, from which monocytes were subsequently depleted using anti-CD14 microbeads. Isolated cell populations were immediately resuspended in RNAprotect reagent. Trimming takes 5 bases from V and 8 bases from J, and the germline ends sit 10 bases apart. There are 12 amino acids in the CDR3, from cysteine to phenylalanine inclusive. CDR3 DNA only is kept here, 36 bases in frame from base 1. As for this clonotype: The antigen it binds to is not known. Per-base qualities were not stored, and no clone one base away is much larger.

The research as a whole found: A CD4+CD8+ double-positive population could not be excluded by the bead-based sorting. The seven subsets showed no statistically significant differences in V, D and J usage, CDR3 length, or N-nucleotide additions. Substantial CDR3 sharing among Th1, Th2 and regulatory T cells was interpreted as suggesting stochastic cell fate choices. Over 55% of CD8+ cytotoxic sequences belonged to clones with over 100 reads, whereas regulatory and Th2 subsets showed few such clones.

Specimen: activated T cells sorted from blood. Read against the paper, the sample's cell subset or site label means: CD45RA-RO-CD69+ activated T cells. The source is a man in his forties in good health. This chain is built from TRBV12-3 or TRBV12-4 and TRBJ1-5, with the D segment identity uncertain. The DNA sequence is given as TGTGCCAGCAGTGCCCCGGCCGAGCCCCAGCATTTT. Its protein is CASSAPAEPQHF.